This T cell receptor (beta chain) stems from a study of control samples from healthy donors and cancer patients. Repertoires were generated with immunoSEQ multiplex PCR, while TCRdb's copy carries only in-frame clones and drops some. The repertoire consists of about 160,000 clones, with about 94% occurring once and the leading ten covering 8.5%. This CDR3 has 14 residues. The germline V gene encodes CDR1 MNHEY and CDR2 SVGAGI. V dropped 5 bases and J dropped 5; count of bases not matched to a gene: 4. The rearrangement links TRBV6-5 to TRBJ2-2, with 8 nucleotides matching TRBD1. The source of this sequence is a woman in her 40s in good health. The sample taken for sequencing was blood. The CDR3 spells CASSLRDRTGELFF. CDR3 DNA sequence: TGTGCCAGCAGTCTCCGGGACAGGACCGGGGAGCTGTTTTTT.